The clone carrying this TCR beta chain has only a few counts. The antigen remains undetermined. Germline CDR1 is SSHAT and CDR2 is FNYEAQ (reference sequence). The V end lost 1 base, the J end lost 5 bases, and 6 bases lay between the germline ends. The CDR3 loop spans 13 amino acids. The source of the sample is a study of shared clonotypes between healthy human individuals. The assay was carried out at the deep level. The sequencing of unsorted PBMC DNA took place on ten immunoSEQ deep assay plates. How the authors handled the data: Filtering differed since immunoSEQ provided only junctions, with no quality scores. Measured with immunoSEQ multiplex PCR; TCRdb has only the in-frame clones, and not every one. V and J calls and clone size come straight from that table; D and trimming were deduced from the DNA. Counted here are 450,000 or so clones, 70% to 80% occurring once; the ten biggest clones make up around 11%.

The study, taken as a whole, reports: Few donors limited the genetic and exposure-history diversity represented.

Material for sequencing was PBMCs. The sequence came from a woman aged 40-49 years in good health. Some clones in this sample may be carry-over from other donors' samples. This chain uses TRBV7-7 with TRBJ2-1; D unresolved. The CDR3 spells CASSLGSNNEQFF. The CDR3 region has the DNA TGTGCCAGCAGCTTAGGTTCTAACAATGAGCAGTTCTTC.